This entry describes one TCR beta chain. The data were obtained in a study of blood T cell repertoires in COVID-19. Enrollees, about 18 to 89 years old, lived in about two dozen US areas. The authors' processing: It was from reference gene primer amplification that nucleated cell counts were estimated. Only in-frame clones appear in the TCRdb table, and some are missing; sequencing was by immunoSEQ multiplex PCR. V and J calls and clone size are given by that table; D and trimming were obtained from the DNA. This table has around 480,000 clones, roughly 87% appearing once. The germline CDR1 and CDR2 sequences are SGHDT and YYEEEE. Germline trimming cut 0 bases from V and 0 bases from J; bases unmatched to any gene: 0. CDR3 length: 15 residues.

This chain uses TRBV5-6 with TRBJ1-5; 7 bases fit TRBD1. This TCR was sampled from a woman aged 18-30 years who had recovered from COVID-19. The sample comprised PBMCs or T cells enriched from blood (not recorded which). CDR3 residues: CASSLGQGSNQPQHF. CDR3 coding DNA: TGTGCCAGCAGCTTGGGACAGGGTAGCAATCAGCCCCAGCATTTT.